This TCR beta chain is drawn from a study of early T cells in non-severe SARS-CoV-2 infection. Study summary: Chains stayed unpaired after sequencing of bulk RNA from unsorted whole blood.

Separate cDNA molecules each had unique molecular identifiers attached to them. TCRdb processed the 5' RACE reads anew with MiXCR; each CDR3 protein has one entry. The data hold about 80,000 distinct CDR3 sequences, with approximately 5% observed a single time. The sample holds many counts of this clonotype. Germline V CDR1 and CDR2: MNHEY, SMNVEV (reference sequence). The V end was cut by 7 bases, the J end by 9 bases, with 19 bases between. This CDR3 is 15 amino acids long. This receptor was obtained from an adult who was a healthcare worker with PCR-confirmed SARS-CoV-2 infection or an uninfected control (not recorded which). Source: whole blood, taken at baseline. This chain uses TRBV27 with TRBJ1-6; D gene unclear. CDR3: CASNYKDPQSSPLHF. In nucleotides, the CDR3 is TGTGCCAGCAATTACAAAGACCCACAGTCTTCACCCCTCCACTTT.